This entry lists 24 T cell receptor beta chains sequenced from one sample in a study of T cell changes during pregnancy in multiple sclerosis (dated by TCRdb to between 2017 and 2020). The library was obtained by the immunoSEQ multiplex PCR assay. TCRdb retrieved this table from immuneACCESS and kept in-frame rearrangements only. Not all clones are present; in checked studies, unresolved V genes account for under half, and no reason is known for the remainder. For this sample the table gives 80,000 to 100,000 clones, of which roughly 91% were detected only once. Together, the top ten hold approximately 1.6% of the sample. The specimen comprised peripheral blood, sampled after pregnancy. All receptors derive from a female donor in good health, enrolled as a control in a pregnancy study.

The chain is built from TRBV4-2 and TRBJ1-5; D remains ambiguous. CDR1 and CDR2 from the germline V gene are LGHNA and YNFKEQ. The germline V and J ends were trimmed by 1 base and 4 bases, with 14 bases remaining between them. This CDR3 region has 16 residues. As DNA, the CDR3 is TGTGCCAGCAGCCAAGTGTCGTCAGTTCTTAATCAGCCCCAGCATTTT. This encodes CASSQVSSVLNQPQHF.

In DNA form, the CDR3 reads TGTGCCAGCAGAGAGACAGGGGGACTCACTGAAGCTTTCTTT. Its translation is CASRETGGLTEAFF. The V gene is TRBV5-8, the J gene TRBJ1-1; 9 positions match TRBD1. Per the germline V gene, CDR1 is SGHTS and CDR2 is YDEGEE. There are 14 residues in the CDR3. Trimming removed 5 bases from V and 4 bases from J; junction bases left unmatched: 6.

The J gene is TRBJ2-1, the V gene TRBV18; 13 nucleotides agree with TRBD2. Germline V gene data show CDR1 as KGHSH and CDR2 as LQKENI. The CDR3 extends over 15 amino acids. Trimming at V came to 2 bases and at J to 9 bases, leaving 4 bases not matched to a gene. The CDR3 loop is CASSPGTSGEGEQFF. DNA for the CDR3: TGTGCCAGCTCACCAGGGACTAGCGGGGAGGGTGAGCAGTTCTTC.

V gene TRBV7-8 combines with J gene TRBJ2-7; TRBD1 matches 7 bases. CDR3 length: 13 amino acids. Germline V CDR1 and CDR2: SGHVS, FQNEAQ. V was pared by 5 bases and J by 4 bases, with 5 bases of the junction left unmatched. CDR3 loop: CASSPGTDYEQYF. In nucleotides, the CDR3 is TGTGCCAGCAGCCCCGGGACAGATTACGAGCAGTACTTC.

V usage is TRBV2 and J usage is TRBJ1-1; D remains unclear. Germline-derived CDR1 and CDR2 are SNHLY and FYNNEI. This CDR3 region has 14 residues. V lost 6 bases, J lost 7 bases, and 18 bases lay in between. The CDR3 DNA follows: TGTGCCAGCAGCGCTACAATCATCCGGGGTGAAGCTTTCTTT. Amino acids: CASSATIIRGEAFF.

The chain is built from TRBV7-9 and TRBJ1-1, with D perhaps matching TRBD1 (6 bases). Trimming took 5 bases from V and 3 from J, leaving 10 bases between them. This CDR3 comprises 13 residues. The germline V gene encodes CDR1 SEHNR and CDR2 FQNEAQ (reference sequence). The CDR3 DNA reads as TGTGCCAGCAGCCCCAGGGGTGACACTGAAGCTTTCTTT. Residues: CASSPRGDTEAFF.

This rearrangement joins TRBV2 to TRBJ1-4; a weak D match, TRBD1 (6 bases). V lost 5 bases to trimming and J lost 14 bases, with 12 bases between them. The CDR3 is 11 residues long. From germline, CDR1 is SNHLY and CDR2 FYNNEI. The CDR3 DNA is TGTGCCAGCAGTCCCCGAGGACAGCTGTTTTTT. Amino acid sequence: CASSPRGQLFF.

DNA for the CDR3: TGTGCCAGCTCACCGGGGGAGGACACCATATATTTT. This translates into CASSPGEDTIYF. The V and J genes are TRBV18 and TRBJ1-3, with D maybe TRBD1 (5 bases). CDR1 is KGHSH, CDR2 LQKENI, per germline. V lost 3 bases to trimming and J lost 8 bases, with 8 bases between them. The CDR3 runs to 12 residues.

The rearrangement uses TRBV4-1 and TRBJ1-1; D perhaps matches TRBD1 (6 bases). The CDR3 loop spans 14 amino acids. Germline V gene sequence: CDR1 MGHRA, CDR2 YSYEKL. V was trimmed by 1 base and J by 1 base, leaving 7 bases between them. The CDR3 reads CASSQATGNTEAFF. For the CDR3, the DNA is TGCGCCAGCAGCCAAGCGACAGGGAACACTGAAGCTTTCTTT.

The rearrangement joins TRBV28 to TRBJ2-2, with 8 bases that match TRBD1. Germline CDR1 is MDHEN and CDR2 is SYDVKM. The CDR3 has 15 amino acids. V gave up 4 bases and J gave up 5 bases; unmatched junction bases: 6. CDR3 sequence: CASSSRTGKTGELFF. DNA of the CDR3: TGTGCCAGCAGTTCCCGGACAGGGAAAACCGGGGAGCTGTTTTTT.

This chain connects TRBV7-2 to TRBJ1-3; D gene uncertain. This CDR3 is 16 amino acids long. V gave up 0 bases and J gave up 2 bases, with 11 bases separating them. Looked up from germline, CDR1 is SGHTA and CDR2 is FQGNSA. The CDR3 loop reads CASSLATALTGNTIYF. The CDR3 nucleotides read TGTGCCAGCAGCTTAGCCACAGCATTAACTGGAAACACCATATATTTT.

This chain uses TRBV6-6 with TRBJ2-1, with D maybe TRBD2 (5 bases). This CDR3 is 12 amino acids long. Germline CDR1 reads MNHNY; CDR2 reads SVGAGI (reference sequence). Trimming cost V 2 bases and J 10 bases, with 9 bases left between them. As DNA, the CDR3 is TGTGCCAGCAGTTACGAGGGTTGGGAGCAGTTCTTC. Protein product: CASSYEGWEQFF.

The rearrangement uses TRBV7-9 and TRBJ1-6, with D possibly matching TRBD1 (6 bases). The germline gives CDR1 SEHNR, CDR2 FQNEAQ (reference sequence). There are 14 residues in the CDR3. V gave up 3 bases and J gave up 10 bases, with 13 bases separating them. Written as DNA, the CDR3 is TGTGCCAGCAGCTTGAGCACAGGGTTCTCACCCCTCCACTTT. Its translation: CASSLSTGFSPLHF. The full variable domain, completed using reference TRBV7-9 and TRBJ1-6, is DTGVSQNPRHKITKRGQNVTFRCDPISEHNRLYWYRQTLGQGPEFLTYFQNEAQLEKSRLLSDRFSAERPKGSFSTLEIQRTEQGDSAMYLCASSLSTGFSPLHFGNGTRLTVT.

The CDR3 region has the DNA TGTGCCAGCAGTTACCCCGACGGAGTCAATTCACCCCTCCACTTT. Translating it yields CASSYPDGVNSPLHF. The chain has TRBV6-6 and TRBJ1-6; no reliable D call. The germline CDR1 and CDR2 sequences are MNHNY and SVGAGI (reference sequence). This CDR3 contains 15 residues. Trimming cost V 2 bases and J 7 bases, with 12 bases left between them.

The chain joins TRBV7-9 to TRBJ2-7; 8 bases align to TRBD1. CDR1 and CDR2 from the germline V gene are SEHNR and FQNEAQ (reference sequence). The CDR3 covers 16 residues. J was trimmed by 3 bases and V by 5 bases; bases with no gene match: 12. CDR3 bases: TGTGCCAGCAGCCCCCGACAGGGGAGAATGGGCTACGAGCAGTACTTC. Translation: CASSPRQGRMGYEQYF.

The V gene is TRBV18, the J gene TRBJ2-7; 10 nucleotides match TRBD1. V dropped 1 base and J dropped 2; count of bases not matched to a gene: 8. This CDR3 region has 17 residues. Germline loops: CDR1 KGHSH, CDR2 LQKENI. The CDR3 sequence: CASSPLAGTGATYEQYF. The DNA of the CDR3 is TGTGCCAGCTCACCACTTGCCGGGACAGGGGCGACCTACGAGCAGTACTTC.

The chain recombines TRBV29-1 with TRBJ1-3; 8 bases line up with TRBD1. Germline-derived CDR1 and CDR2 are SQVTM and ANQGSEA. Germline trimming cut 4 bases from V and 2 bases from J; bases unmatched to any gene: 4. This CDR3 spans 14 amino acids. CDR3 sequence reads: CSVGTGIAGNTIYF. CDR3 DNA: TGCAGCGTTGGGACAGGGATTGCTGGAAACACCATATATTTT.

The V and J genes are TRBV27 and TRBJ2-1; the D gene is possibly TRBD2 (6 bases). V was trimmed by 1 base and J by 7 bases, leaving 11 bases between them. The CDR3 is 14 amino acids. CDR1 is MNHEY, CDR2 SMNVEV, per germline (reference sequence). DNA of the CDR3: TGTGCCAGCAGTTTATTGACTAGTCTTAATGAGCAGTTCTTC. This encodes CASSLLTSLNEQFF.

Details on this clone: The conserved phenylalanine or tryptophan is not found at the CDR3 terminus, so this likely reflects a read error. The chain carries TRBV20-1 and TRBJ1-2; 7 bases map to TRBD1. CDR3 size: 11 residues. The germline V gene has CDR1 DFQATT and CDR2 SNEGSKA (reference sequence). V lost 7 bases to trimming and J lost 8 bases; unmatched junction nucleotides: 7. CDR3 protein: CSVRQGRGYTL. CDR3 in DNA: TGCAGTGTTCGACAGGGCCGCGGCTACACCCTC.

The chain couples TRBV30 to TRBJ2-7, with D maybe TRBD1 (6 bases). From germline, CDR1 is GTSNPN and CDR2 SVGIG (reference sequence). There are 15 residues in the CDR3. The ends were cut back, 2 bases at V and 6 bases at J, with 20 bases in the middle. The CDR3 coding sequence is TGTGCCTGGAGTTTAGACAGGCTCTCTTTATCCGAGCAGTACTTC. The encoded protein is CAWSLDRLSLSEQYF. Complete variable domain (other parts from reference TRBV30 and TRBJ2-7): SQTIHQWPATLVQPVGSPLSLECTVEGTSNPNLYWYRQAAGRGLQLLFYSVGIGQISSEVPQNLSASRPQDRQFILSSKKLLLSDSGFYLCAWSLDRLSLSEQYFGPGTRLTVT.

The chain joins TRBV28 to TRBJ1-3; 8 nucleotides line up with TRBD1. V was clipped by 6 bases and J by 0 bases; unmatched bases: 7. The CDR3 length is 16 residues. CDR1 and CDR2 from the germline V gene are MDHEN and SYDVKM. CDR3 nucleotides: TGTGCCAGCAGAGTGACCACAGGGGGCTCTGGAAACACCATATATTTT. Its translation is CASRVTTGGSGNTIYF.

The chain combines TRBV19 with TRBJ2-3; TRBD1 matches 8 bases. CDR1 is LNHDA, CDR2 SQIVND, per germline (reference sequence). Trimming cost V 3 bases and J 0 bases; bases outside gene matches: 20. The CDR3 runs to 21 residues. The CDR3: CASSIAINTKKTGVSTDTQYF. CDR3 coding DNA: TGTGCCAGTAGTATCGCGATAAACACCAAAAAGACAGGGGTTAGCACAGATACGCAGTATTTT.

The CDR3 reads CATQTGDWNGYTF. In nucleotides, the CDR3 is TGTGCCACCCAGACAGGGGATTGGAATGGCTACACCTTC. The rearrangement joins TRBV28 to TRBJ1-2, with 8 bases matching TRBD1. The CDR3 loop spans 13 amino acids. V lost 10 bases, J lost 6 bases, and 10 bases stayed unmatched. Germline CDR1 and CDR2: MDHEN and SYDVKM.

J is TRBJ2-7 and V is TRBV5-1, with D perhaps matching TRBD1 (6 bases). Trimming took 0 bases from V and 1 from J, leaving 17 bases between them. The CDR3 contains 17 residues. Germline V gene sequence: CDR1 SGHRS, CDR2 YFSETQ. In nucleotides, the CDR3 is TGCGCCAGCAGCTTGGGTCCTTACAGGGAAGTATCCTACGAGCAGTACTTC. Residues: CASSLGPYREVSYEQYF.